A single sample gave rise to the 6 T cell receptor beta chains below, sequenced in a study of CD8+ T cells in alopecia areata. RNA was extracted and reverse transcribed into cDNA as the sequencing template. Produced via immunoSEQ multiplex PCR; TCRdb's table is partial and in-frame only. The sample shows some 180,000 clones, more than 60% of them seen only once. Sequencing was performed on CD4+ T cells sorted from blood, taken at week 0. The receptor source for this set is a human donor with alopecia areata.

The CDR3: CSSLEKNIQYF. The CDR3 region has the DNA TGCAGCTCCTTAGAAAAAAACATTCAGTACTTC. The chain combines TRBV20-1 with TRBJ2-4; no clear D. The CDR3 has 11 amino acids. The V gene's germline CDR1 is DFQATT and CDR2 SNEGSKA (reference sequence).

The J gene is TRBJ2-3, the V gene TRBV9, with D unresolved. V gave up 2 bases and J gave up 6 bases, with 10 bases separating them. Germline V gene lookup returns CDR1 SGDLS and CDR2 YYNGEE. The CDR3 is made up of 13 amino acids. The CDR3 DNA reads TGTGCCAGCAGCGTTCACGGTGGGGATACGCAGTATTTT. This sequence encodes CASSVHGGDTQYF.

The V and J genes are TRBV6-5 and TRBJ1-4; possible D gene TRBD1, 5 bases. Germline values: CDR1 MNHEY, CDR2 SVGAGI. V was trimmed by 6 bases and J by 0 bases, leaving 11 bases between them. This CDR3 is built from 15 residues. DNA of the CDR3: TGTGCCAGCAGCTACGGGGGTGCAACTAATGAAAAACTGTTTTTT. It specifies CASSYGGATNEKLFF.

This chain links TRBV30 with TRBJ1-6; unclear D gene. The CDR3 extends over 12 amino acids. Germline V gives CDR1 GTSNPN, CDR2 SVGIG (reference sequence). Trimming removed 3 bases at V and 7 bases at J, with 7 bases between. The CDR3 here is CAWSTQNSPLHF. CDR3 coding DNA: TGTGCCTGGAGCACCCAGAATTCACCCCTCCACTTT.

DNA of the CDR3: TGCAGCGTTGAAAGCCAGGGGGCTAAGGGCTACACCTTC. Translating it yields CSVESQGAKGYTF. This sequence joins TRBV29-1 and TRBJ1-2; the match to TRBD1 covers 8 bases. With V trimmed by 2 bases and J by 8 bases, 7 bases remained unmatched. Per germline, CDR1 SQVTM and CDR2 ANQGSEA. CDR3 length: 13 amino acids. Full variable domain (missing parts from reference TRBV29-1 and TRBJ1-2): SAVISQKPSRDICQRGTSLTIQCQVDSQVTMMFWYRQQPGQSLTLIATANQGSEATYESGFVIDKFPISRPNLTFSTLTVSNMSPEDSSIYLCSVESQGAKGYTFGSGTRLTVV.

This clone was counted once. The CDR3, as DNA: TGCAGCGTTGTAGGGACAGGGGTGGATGGCTACACCTTC. Translation gives CSVVGTGVDGYTF. The chain couples TRBV29-1 to TRBJ1-2; TRBD1 aligns across 10 bases. CDR3 size: 13 residues. J lost 6 bases, V lost 4 bases, and 5 bases had no gene match. The germline gives CDR1 SQVTM, CDR2 ANQGSEA. Together with reference TRBV29-1 and TRBJ1-2, the CDR3 gives the full variable domain: SAVISQKPSRDICQRGTSLTIQCQVDSQVTMMFWYRQQPGQSLTLIATANQGSEATYESGFVIDKFPISRPNLTFSTLTVSNMSPEDSSIYLCSVVGTGVDGYTFGSGTRLTVV.